This note documents a single T cell receptor (beta chain) sequence. The antigen is not known. The data were obtained in a study of cytomegalovirus exposure and HLA in healthy donors. Study conclusions and caveats: In a later analysis, an Asian-associated ancestry cluster reportedly showed fewer N-insertions than the approximately 610-donor mean. Sequencing likely produced, as an artifact, a cluster of highly shared sequence variants.

The CDR3 consists of 14 residues. With V trimmed by 0 bases and J by 8 bases, 5 bases remained unmatched. Per the germline V gene, CDR1 is SGHRS and CDR2 is YFSETQ. The study ran its PCR with 60 Vbeta and 13 Jbeta primers. The repertoire was sequenced with immunoSEQ multiplex PCR; TCRdb's copy has only in-frame clones and lacks some. Of 70,000 to 95,000 clones detected, around 80% appear once; the ten largest clones hold 1.1%. Sequenced: PBMCs. The chain carries TRBV5-1 and TRBJ1-2; 9 bases align to TRBD1. The TCR comes from a male donor in good health and CMV-seronegative. The CDR3 nucleotides read TGCGCCAGCAGCTTGGGGGACAGGGTTTTGGGCTACACCTTC. Its protein is CASSLGDRVLGYTF.